Below, 29 T cell receptor beta chains from the same sample are listed, as sequenced in a study of vaccination and CD4 T cells after COVID-19. Sequencing of DNA taken from cultured CD4+ T cells relied on the Oncomine TCR Beta short-read assay. TCRdb reanalysed the PCR reads using MiXCR and keeps one entry per CDR3 protein. The table includes about 12,000 distinct CDR3 sequences, 45% to 70% detected once. Their antigen targets remain unknown. The treatment here: approximately nine-day PBMC culture with coronavirus spike peptide pools or control peptides (ViraFEST assay). Sequenced sample: CD4+ T cells from blood, cultured in vitro. The receptors shown here come from a human donor who had recovered from COVID-19.

The rearrangement links TRBV24-1 to TRBJ2-2, with D possibly being TRBD1 (6 bases). V shed 4 bases and J shed 4 bases, with 6 bases lying between them. The length of the CDR3 is 13 residues. Germline V CDR1 and CDR2: KGHDR, SFDVKD. The CDR3, as DNA: TGTGCCACCAGTGAGGACAGCACCGGGGAGCTGTTTTTT. This codes for CATSEDSTGELFF.

This clonotype was seen only a few times. The chain joins TRBV6-2 or TRBV6-3 to TRBJ2-7; D unclear. The CDR3 sequence is 11 residues long. Germline V gives CDR1 MNHEY, CDR2 SVGEGT. V shed 6 bases and J shed 6 bases, with 9 bases lying between them. CDR3 region: CASRSETEQYF. CDR3 nucleotides: TGTGCCAGCAGGTCTGAGACCGAGCAGTACTTC.

In its sample, this clonotype was seen a few times. V and J are TRBV27 and TRBJ2-4, with D possibly being TRBD2 (6 bases). The CDR3 is 15 residues long. Germline V lookup: CDR1 MNHEY, CDR2 SMNVEV (reference sequence). Trimming took off 1 base at V and 8 bases at J, with 15 bases between the two ends. CDR3 amino acids: CASSLFGAGRDIQYF. The CDR3 nucleotides are TGTGCCAGCAGTTTATTTGGGGCGGGAAGGGACATTCAGTACTTC.

The chain links TRBV28 to TRBJ2-3, with 12 bases lining up with TRBD2. Germline V gives CDR1 MDHEN, CDR2 SYDVKM. The length of the CDR3 is 14 residues. After removal of 2 bases from V and 6 bases from J, the junction contained 0 bases not matched to a gene. The CDR3 DNA follows: TGTGCCAGCAGTTTAACTAGCGGGAGGGATACGCAGTATTTT. Translating gives CASSLTSGRDTQYF.

Written as DNA, the CDR3 is TGTGCCAGCAGCTTATATGGTAGTTGGACCGGGGAGCTGTTTTTT. It encodes CASSLYGSWTGELFF. The chain joins TRBV7-2 to TRBJ2-2; D ambiguous. The germline gives CDR1 SGHTA, CDR2 FQGNSA. The CDR3 covers 15 residues. V gave up 2 bases and J gave up 5 bases, with 12 bases separating them.

V and J are TRBV29-1 and TRBJ2-5; D ambiguous. Germline loops: CDR1 SQVTM, CDR2 ANQGSEA. Trimming left V 4 bases short and J 4 bases short, with 7 bases between. There are 11 residues in the CDR3. CDR3 region: CSVVAGETQYF. The DNA of the CDR3 is TGCAGCGTTGTCGCCGGAGAGACCCAGTACTTC.

The chain is built from TRBV7-4 and TRBJ2-7, with 8 bases aligning to TRBD2. Unmatched junction bases numbered 12, after V lost 5 bases and J lost 6 bases. CDR3 length: 15 amino acids. Germline assignment: CDR1 SGHVT and CDR2 SQSDAQ. This chain's CDR3 is CASSPGSGGLIEQYF. The CDR3 DNA reads TGTGCCAGCAGCCCTGGGTCGGGAGGGCTTATCGAGCAGTACTTC. The full variable domain, with the rest looked up from reference TRBV7-4 and TRBJ2-7, is GAGVSQSPRYKVAKRGRDVALRCDSISGHVTLYWYRQTLGQGSEVLTYSQSDAQRDKSGRPSGRFSAERPERSVSTLKIQRTEQGDSAVYLCASSPGSGGLIEQYFGPGTRLTVT.

The genes are TRBV6-2 or TRBV6-3 and TRBJ1-2; 7 bases align to TRBD1. V lost 6 bases to trimming and J lost 7 bases; unmatched junction nucleotides: 11. Looked up from germline, CDR1 is MNHEY and CDR2 is SVGEGT. The CDR3 loop spans 14 amino acids. CDR3 loop: CASRQGGRGPGYTF. The DNA of the CDR3 is TGTGCCAGCAGACAAGGGGGCAGGGGTCCTGGCTACACCTTC.

This sequence joins TRBV19 and TRBJ2-1, with 7 bases that match TRBD1. Germline-derived CDR1 and CDR2 are LNHDA and SQIVND (reference sequence). J was trimmed by 4 bases and V by 4 bases; bases with no gene match: 4. The CDR3 is made up of 14 amino acids. In DNA, the CDR3 is TGTGCCAGTAGTAGAGACAGGGAGTACAATGAGCAGTTCTTC. Encoded protein: CASSRDREYNEQFF.

The chain employs TRBV19 and TRBJ2-5; 9 bases map to TRBD1. The V gene end was trimmed by 4 bases and the J gene end by 5 bases; junction bases not matched to a gene: 8. Germline V gene lookup returns CDR1 LNHDA and CDR2 SQIVND (reference sequence). The CDR3 totals 15 residues. The CDR3 sequence: CASSTLQGAGETQYF. DNA of the CDR3: TGTGCCAGTAGTACCTTACAGGGGGCGGGGGAGACCCAGTACTTC. Filled out from reference TRBV19 and TRBJ2-5, the complete variable domain reads DGGITQSPKYLFRKEGQNVTLSCEQNLNHDAMYWYRQDPGQGLRLIYYSQIVNDFQKGDIAEGYSVSREKKESFPLTVTSAQKNPTAFYLCASSTLQGAGETQYFGPGTRLLVL.

CDR3 bases: TGTGCCTGGAGCGAAACCCACGAGCAGTACTTC. Residues: CAWSETHEQYF. J is TRBJ2-7 and V is TRBV30; D unclear. Germline V gene sequence: CDR1 GTSNPN, CDR2 SVGIG (reference sequence). This CDR3 contains 11 residues. The V end lost 3 bases, the J end lost 5 bases, and 8 bases lay between the germline ends.

The chain recombines TRBV6-1 with TRBJ1-6, with 8 bases fitting TRBD1. The J segment lost 6 bases and the V segment lost 7 bases, leaving 5 bases of the junction unmatched. CDR1 is MNHNS and CDR2 is SASEGT in the germline V gene. The CDR3 spans 14 residues. The CDR3 sequence: CASMQGALNSPLHF. CDR3 DNA sequence: TGTGCCAGCATGCAGGGGGCCCTTAATTCACCCCTCCACTTT.

Only a few counts were recorded for this clonotype. The chain carries TRBV7-9 and TRBJ1-1; TRBD1 aligns across 8 bases. V lost 4 bases, J lost 1 base, and 8 bases stayed unmatched. The CDR3 is made up of 16 amino acids. CDR1 and CDR2 from the germline V gene are SEHNR and FQNEAQ (reference sequence). This CDR3 is CASSSFRGRWNTEAFF. The CDR3 DNA sequence: TGTGCCAGCAGCTCATTCAGGGGGCGCTGGAACACTGAAGCTTTCTTT.

This clonotype was seen a few times. The chain is built from TRBV20-1 and TRBJ1-5; tentative D call: TRBD1 (5 bases). Germline loops: CDR1 DFQATT, CDR2 SNEGSKA (reference sequence). The CDR3 extends over 14 amino acids. The V end was cut by 1 base, the J end by 6 bases, with 13 bases between. The CDR3 nucleotides are TGCAGTGCTAGAGCCCTAGCGGGGGGTCAGCCCCAGCATTTT. The encoded protein is CSARALAGGQPQHF.

V and J are TRBV20-1 and TRBJ2-3; 12 bases are a match to TRBD2. Germline V gene lookup returns CDR1 DFQATT and CDR2 SNEGSKA (reference sequence). The CDR3 covers 16 residues. V shed 7 bases and J 1 base; nucleotides not matched to a gene: 9. The CDR3 spells CSVSRLAGVGTDTQYF. The CDR3 nucleotides read TGCAGTGTCAGCCGACTAGCGGGAGTCGGCACAGATACGCAGTATTTT.

This sequence joins TRBV12-3 or TRBV12-4 and TRBJ2-7; 7 positions match TRBD1. The J segment lost 4 bases and the V segment lost 6 bases, leaving 9 bases of the junction unmatched. The CDR3 is 14 residues long. The CDR3 region is CASRRQGRGYEQYF. CDR3 bases: TGTGCCAGCAGGAGACAGGGTAGAGGATACGAGCAGTACTTC.

Only a few counts were recorded for this clonotype. This chain links TRBV7-3 with TRBJ1-1, with D possibly matching TRBD1 (5 bases). Germline loops: CDR1 SGHTA, CDR2 FQGTGA. V was pared by 6 bases and J by 5 bases, with 13 bases between. The CDR3 spans 13 residues. The CDR3 DNA reads as TGTGCCAGCAGTCGGAAAGGGGAGACTGAAGCTTTCTTT. Protein: CASSRKGETEAFF.

This clonotype was detected only a few times. The chain has TRBV30 and TRBJ1-5; 8 positions agree with TRBD1. This CDR3 has 15 amino acids. Germline V CDR1 and CDR2: GTSNPN, SVGIG (reference sequence). The V and J ends lost 4 bases and 4 bases, in that order; junction bases with no gene match: 9. The CDR3 nucleotides read TGTGCCTGGAATAGCCGGGACAGGCCTAATCAGCCCCAGCATTTT. It is translated as CAWNSRDRPNQPQHF.

In the case of this clonotype: Since a much larger clone is just one base distant, this may be a read error. The rearrangement joins TRBV15 to TRBJ2-3; 11 bases are a match to TRBD2. The CDR3 length is 15 residues. CDR1 and CDR2 (germline): LNHNV, YYDKDF (reference sequence). CDR3 region: CTTSTGLADSDTQYF. CDR3 in DNA: TGTACCACCAGCACGGGACTAGCGGACTCAGATACGCAGTATTTT. The full variable domain, completed using reference TRBV15 and TRBJ2-3, is DAMVIQNPRYQVTQFGKPVTLSCSQTLNHNVMYWYQQKSSQAPKLLFHYYDKDFNNEADTPDNFQSRRPNTSFCFLDIRSPGLGDTAMYLCTTSTGLADSDTQYFGPGTRLTVL.

The chain joins TRBV28 to TRBJ1-6; D remains ambiguous. V shed 8 bases and J shed 8 bases, with 16 bases lying between them. This CDR3 spans 14 amino acids. Germline CDR1 is MDHEN and CDR2 is SYDVKM. CDR3 amino acids: CASGSTGWHSPLHF. CDR3 nucleotides: TGTGCCAGCGGATCGACTGGGTGGCATTCACCCCTCCACTTT.

The chain employs TRBV5-8 and TRBJ2-5; unclear D gene. The ends were cut back, 2 bases at V and 2 bases at J, with 13 bases in the middle. The V gene's germline CDR1 is SGHTS and CDR2 YDEGEE. This CDR3 comprises 15 residues. Here the CDR3 DNA reads TGTGCCAGCAGCTTTATGTTTCAACTTCAAGAGACCCAGTACTTC. Encoded protein: CASSFMFQLQETQYF.

The chain recombines TRBV6-1 with TRBJ1-2; TRBD1 might be the D (5 bases). The germline V gene has CDR1 MNHNS and CDR2 SASEGT. The germline V and J ends were trimmed by 7 bases and 4 bases, with 13 bases remaining between them. This CDR3 is built from 13 residues. CDR3 protein: CASTRDLSYGYTF. CDR3 nucleotide sequence: TGTGCCAGCACCCGGGACTTGTCCTATGGCTACACCTTC.

The rearrangement uses TRBV5-4 and TRBJ2-7; 9 nucleotides match TRBD2. J gave up 1 base and V 4 bases, and 6 bases lay outside the gene matches. CDR1 SGHNT and CDR2 YYREEE come from the germline V gene (reference sequence). The CDR3 is made up of 15 amino acids. CDR3 sequence (DNA): TGTGCCAGCAGCGTCGAAACTAGCGGGTCCTACGAGCAGTACTTC. This codes for CASSVETSGSYEQYF.

This clonotype has more than one count but fewer than ten. This chain links TRBV2 with TRBJ2-3; TRBD2 aligns across 10 bases. The CDR3 runs to 16 residues. Germline loops: CDR1 SNHLY, CDR2 FYNNEI. Trimming took 4 bases from V and 4 from J; bases not matched to a gene: 8. CDR3 bases: TGTGCCAGCAGTGTAATAGCGGGAGGCGGCCCAGATACGCAGTATTTT. It codes for CASSVIAGGGPDTQYF.

The genes are TRBV5-5 and TRBJ2-5, with D possibly matching TRBD2 (6 bases). Germline-derived CDR1 and CDR2 are SGHKS and YYEKEE (reference sequence). V was trimmed by 4 bases and J by 5 bases, leaving 9 bases between them. The CDR3 consists of 12 residues. For the CDR3, the DNA is TGTGCCAGCAGCAGGACTACGGAGACCCAGTACTTC. This codes for CASSRTTETQYF.

In its sample, this clonotype was seen once. The V and J genes are TRBV24-1 and TRBJ2-5; 7 bases agree with TRBD1. CDR1 and CDR2 (germline): KGHDR, SFDVKD. V lost 0 bases, J lost 1 base, and 10 bases stayed unmatched. The CDR3 sequence is 18 residues long. The CDR3 nucleotides are TGTGCCACCAGTGATTTGCCGAGGGGACAGAAGCGCCAAGAGACCCAGTACTTC. Its protein is CATSDLPRGQKRQETQYF.

This clonotype was counted only a few times. The gene calls are TRBV20-1 and TRBJ1-2; D is ambiguous. The CDR3 spans 13 residues. V was pared by 3 bases and J by 8 bases, with 16 bases between. Germline lookup yields CDR1 DFQATT and CDR2 SNEGSKA (reference sequence). The CDR3 nucleotides are TGCAGTGCTAGCGTATCAGAGGGCGGGGGCTACACCTTC. Amino acid sequence: CSASVSEGGGYTF.

The chain couples TRBV5-8 to TRBJ1-1; maybe TRBD1 (5 bases). Germline V gives CDR1 SGHTS, CDR2 YDEGEE. The CDR3 has 14 amino acids. The V end was cut by 0 bases, the J end by 2 bases, with 8 bases between. The chain's CDR3 is CASSLGQTNTEAFF. The CDR3 DNA sequence: TGTGCCAGCAGCTTGGGACAGACTAACACTGAAGCTTTCTTT.

The V gene is TRBV21-1, the J gene TRBJ1-5. TRBV21-1 is recorded as a pseudogene. The CDR3 consists of 18 residues. The CDR3 here is CASSCKRMVIKFNQPQHF. CDR3 DNA sequence: TGTGCCAGCAGCTGCAAACGGATGGTCATAAAGTTCAATCAGCCCCAGCATTTT.